The 14 T cell receptor beta chains below were found in one sample sequenced in a study of cytomegalovirus exposure and HLA in healthy donors. The PCR was carried out with 60 Vbeta primers and 13 Jbeta primers. Here immunoSEQ multiplex PCR was the method, and the copy in TCRdb shows in-frame clones only, minus some. Altogether over 130,000 clones are present, roughly 72% being singletons, with the ten largest covering around 1.9%. Sequencing was carried out using PBMCs. The origin of the receptors is a man between 40 and 49 years old in good health and CMV-seronegative.

This chain joins TRBV5-1 and TRBJ2-4; 10 bases are shared with TRBD2. This CDR3 spans 15 amino acids. Looked up from germline, CDR1 is SGHRS and CDR2 is YFSETQ. V dropped 5 bases and J dropped 2; count of bases not matched to a gene: 4. CDR3: CASSTSGTTKNIQYF. CDR3 coding DNA: TGCGCCAGCAGTACTAGCGGGACGACCAAAAACATTCAGTACTTC. Full variable domain (rest looked up from reference TRBV5-1 and TRBJ2-4): KAGVTQTPRYLIKTRGQQVTLSCSPISGHRSVSWYQQTPGQGLQFLFEYFSETQRNKGNFPGRFSGRQFSNSRSEMNVSTLELGDSALYLCASSTSGTTKNIQYFGAGTRLSVL.

This clone was found a few times. The chain carries TRBV7-2 and TRBJ2-7, with 16 bases that match TRBD2. In germline, CDR1 is SGHTA, CDR2 FQGNSA. The CDR3 sequence is 17 residues long. V shed 5 bases, J shed 3 bases, and the junction held 7 bases outside the gene matches. CDR3 sequence reads: CASSPGTSGGGYYEQYF. In nucleotides, the CDR3 is TGTGCCAGCAGCCCCGGGACTAGCGGGGGGGGTTACTACGAGCAGTACTTC.

This clone was observed a few times. This rearrangement joins TRBV10-3 to TRBJ1-3, with TRBD1 as a possible D gene (5 bases). Germline lookup yields CDR1 ENHRY and CDR2 SYGVKD. V lost 2 bases, J lost 0 bases, and 17 bases lay in between. This CDR3 spans 18 amino acids. CDR3 sequence: CAISEENTGPFSGNTIYF. CDR3 bases: TGTGCCATCAGTGAGGAAAATACAGGACCGTTCTCTGGAAACACCATATATTTT.

V usage is TRBV6-6 and J usage is TRBJ2-7, with a possible D match to TRBD1 (5 bases). This CDR3 region has 14 residues. V lost 3 bases and J lost 1, with 10 bases in between. The germline V gene encodes CDR1 MNHNY and CDR2 SVGAGI (reference sequence). The CDR3 DNA reads as TGTGCCAGCAGTTATGACAGCCTTTCCTACGAGCAGTACTTC. Protein: CASSYDSLSYEQYF.

This clone was seen only once. The chain couples TRBV4-3 to TRBJ2-7; 10 positions match TRBD1. The germline CDR1 and CDR2 sequences are LGHNA and YSLEER. The V and J ends lost 7 bases and 7 bases, in that order; junction bases with no gene match: 16. The CDR3 has 16 residues. The DNA of the CDR3 is TGCGCCAGCAAGCTAGTAGACGGGACAGGGGTGGGTGAGCAGTACTTC. It specifies CASKLVDGTGVGEQYF.

DNA of the CDR3: TGTGCCAGCAGCTCCCACAGGGCCTACGAGCAGTACTTC. Translation: CASSSHRAYEQYF. The V call is TRBV7-6, the J call TRBJ2-7; D perhaps matches TRBD1 (6 bases). The ends were cut back, 4 bases at V and 2 bases at J, with 9 bases in the middle. CDR1 and CDR2 from the germline V gene are SGHVS and FNYEAQ. The CDR3 has 13 residues.

The CDR3: CASSLRGGDNEQFF. The CDR3 DNA follows: TGTGCCAGCAGCTTGCGGGGGGGAGACAATGAGCAGTTCTTC. The chain carries TRBV27 and TRBJ2-1, with 9 bases lining up with TRBD2. V was clipped by 6 bases and J by 5 bases; unmatched bases: 5. The CDR3 is 14 residues long. Germline assignment: CDR1 MNHEY and CDR2 SMNVEV (reference sequence).

About this clone itself: The DNA is omitted, as the CDR3 cannot be located on it reliably, and the CDR3 follows TCRdb's listing. The chain carries TRBV6-6 and TRBJ1-3. The CDR3 spans 14 residues, counting both ends. Germline assignment: CDR1 MNHNY and CDR2 SVGAGI (reference sequence). The CDR3 spells CASSSSGSGNTIYF.

The sample holds one count of this clone. The V call is TRBV6-1, the J call TRBJ2-7; D is unclear. The CDR3 contains 15 residues. Trimming stripped 1 base from V and 2 bases from J, with 12 bases between. CDR1 is MNHNS and CDR2 is SASEGT in the germline V gene. CDR3 in DNA: TGTGCCAGCAGTGAAGTGTCGGAGTTTCCCTACGAGCAGTACTTC. Amino acid sequence: CASSEVSEFPYEQYF.

V usage is TRBV27 and J usage is TRBJ2-7; tentative D call: TRBD1 (6 bases). Germline V gene sequence: CDR1 MNHEY, CDR2 SMNVEV (reference sequence). This CDR3 has 17 amino acids. The V end lost 5 bases, the J end lost 3 bases, and 23 bases lay between the germline ends. The CDR3 is CASSPVLLSQQGYEQYF. CDR3 sequence (DNA): TGTGCCAGCAGTCCCGTTCTTTTATCCCAACAGGGCTACGAGCAGTACTTC.

This sequence joins TRBV29-1 and TRBJ2-5; maybe TRBD1 (6 bases). From germline, CDR1 is SQVTM and CDR2 ANQGSEA. The V end lost 1 base, the J end lost 5 bases, and 17 bases lay between the germline ends. CDR3 length: 15 residues. In DNA, the CDR3 is TGCAGCGTTGAAGGGACAGCCGATAAAATGGAGACCCAGTACTTC. It codes for CSVEGTADKMETQYF.

This chain joins TRBV6-5 and TRBJ2-3; 7 bases match TRBD2. CDR1 MNHEY and CDR2 SVGAGI come from the germline V gene. Trimming cost V 8 bases and J 2 bases; bases outside gene matches: 4. The CDR3 is made up of 13 amino acids. The CDR3 loop reads CASHGTTTDTQYF. The CDR3 DNA follows: TGTGCCAGCCATGGGACTACCACAGATACGCAGTATTTT.

V and J are TRBV7-2 and TRBJ2-7, with a possible D match to TRBD1 (6 bases). The CDR3 extends over 15 amino acids. V was cut by 8 bases and J by 2 bases, with 19 bases left in between. Germline lookup yields CDR1 SGHTA and CDR2 FQGNSA. As DNA, the CDR3 is TGTGCCAGCGGCCCCTCAGGGGATACGGCCTACGAGCAGTACTTC. This encodes CASGPSGDTAYEQYF.

This clone was counted once. This chain links TRBV5-1 with TRBJ2-3; 7 bases align to TRBD2. This CDR3 comprises 15 residues. The germline CDR1 and CDR2 sequences are SGHRS and YFSETQ. V was pared by 2 bases and J by 2 bases, with 5 bases of the junction left unmatched. The CDR3, as DNA: TGCGCCAGCAGCTTAACGGGGGGAACCACAGATACGCAGTATTTT. Translation: CASSLTGGTTDTQYF.